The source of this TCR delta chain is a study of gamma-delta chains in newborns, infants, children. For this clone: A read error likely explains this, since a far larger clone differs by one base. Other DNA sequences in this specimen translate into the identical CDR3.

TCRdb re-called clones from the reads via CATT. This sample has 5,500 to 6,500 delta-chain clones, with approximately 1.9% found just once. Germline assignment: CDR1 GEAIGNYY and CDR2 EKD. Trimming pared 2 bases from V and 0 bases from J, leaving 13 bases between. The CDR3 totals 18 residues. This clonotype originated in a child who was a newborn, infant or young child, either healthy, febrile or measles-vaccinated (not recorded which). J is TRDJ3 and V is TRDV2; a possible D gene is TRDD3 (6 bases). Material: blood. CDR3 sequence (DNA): TGTGCCTGTGACATACTGGGAGATAACTCCTGGGACACCCGACAGATGTTTTTC. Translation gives CACDILGDNSWDTRQMFF.